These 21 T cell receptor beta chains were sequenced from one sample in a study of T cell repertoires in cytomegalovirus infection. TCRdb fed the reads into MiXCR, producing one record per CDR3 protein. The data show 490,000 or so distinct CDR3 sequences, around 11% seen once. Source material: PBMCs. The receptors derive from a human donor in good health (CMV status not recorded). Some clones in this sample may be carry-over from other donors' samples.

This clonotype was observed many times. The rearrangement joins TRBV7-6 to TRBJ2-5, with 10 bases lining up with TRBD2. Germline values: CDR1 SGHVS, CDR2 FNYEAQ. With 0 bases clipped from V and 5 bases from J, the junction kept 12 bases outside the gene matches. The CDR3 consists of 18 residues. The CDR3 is CASSLAGGLAGVRETQYF. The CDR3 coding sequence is TGTGCCAGCAGCTTAGCGGGAGGCCTAGCGGGAGTCCGGGAGACCCAGTACTTC. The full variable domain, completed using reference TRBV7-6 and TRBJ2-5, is GAGVSQSPRYKVTKRGQDVALRCDPISGHVSLYWYRQALGQGPEFLTYFNYEAQQDKSGLPNDRFSAERPEGSISTLTIQRTEQRDSAMYRCASSLAGGLAGVRETQYFGPGTRLLVL.

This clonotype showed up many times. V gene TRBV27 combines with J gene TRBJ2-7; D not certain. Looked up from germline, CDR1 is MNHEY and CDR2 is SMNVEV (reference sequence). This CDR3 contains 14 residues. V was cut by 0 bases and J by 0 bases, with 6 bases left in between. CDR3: CASSLSRSSYEQYF. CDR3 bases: TGTGCCAGCAGTTTATCGCGGAGCTCCTACGAGCAGTACTTC.

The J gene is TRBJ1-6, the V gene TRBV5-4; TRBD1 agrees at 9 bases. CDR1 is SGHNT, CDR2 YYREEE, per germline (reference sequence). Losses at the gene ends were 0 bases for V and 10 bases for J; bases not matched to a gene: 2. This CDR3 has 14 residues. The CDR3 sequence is CASSLGTGVSPLHF. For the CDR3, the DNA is TGTGCCAGCAGCTTGGGGACAGGGGTGTCACCCCTCCACTTT.

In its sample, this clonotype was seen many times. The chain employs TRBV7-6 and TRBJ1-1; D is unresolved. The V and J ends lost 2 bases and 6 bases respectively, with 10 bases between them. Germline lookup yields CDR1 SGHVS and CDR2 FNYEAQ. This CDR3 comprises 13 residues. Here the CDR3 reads CASSLNSGAEAFF. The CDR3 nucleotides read TGTGCCAGCAGCTTAAATAGTGGCGCTGAAGCTTTCTTT.

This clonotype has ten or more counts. As DNA, the CDR3 is TGTGCCAGCAGCCTGACAGGTAGAGCTTGGAATGAGCAGTTCTTC. It encodes CASSLTGRAWNEQFF. This chain connects TRBV12-3 or TRBV12-4 to TRBJ2-1; tentative D call: TRBD1 (6 bases). The CDR3 sequence is 15 residues long. V lost 6 bases and J 7 bases, leaving 19 bases between the germline ends.

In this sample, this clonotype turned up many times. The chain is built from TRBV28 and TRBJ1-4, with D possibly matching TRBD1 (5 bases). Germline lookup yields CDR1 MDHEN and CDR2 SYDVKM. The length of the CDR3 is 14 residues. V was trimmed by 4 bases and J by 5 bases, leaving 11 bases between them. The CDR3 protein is CASSSGLLNEKLFF. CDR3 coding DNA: TGTGCCAGCAGTTCGGGACTGTTGAATGAAAAACTGTTTTTT.

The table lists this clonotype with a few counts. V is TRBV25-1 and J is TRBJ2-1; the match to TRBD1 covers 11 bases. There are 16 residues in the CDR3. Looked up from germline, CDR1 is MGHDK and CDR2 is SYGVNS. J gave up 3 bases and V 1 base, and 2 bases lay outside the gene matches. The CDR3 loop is CASSELGTGGYNEQFF. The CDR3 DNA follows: TGTGCCAGCAGTGAATTGGGGACAGGGGGCTACAATGAGCAGTTCTTC.

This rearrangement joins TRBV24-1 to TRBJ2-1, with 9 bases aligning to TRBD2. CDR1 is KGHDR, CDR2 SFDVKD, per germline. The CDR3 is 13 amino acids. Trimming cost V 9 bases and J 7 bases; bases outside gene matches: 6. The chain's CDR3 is CATAGGPRNEQFF. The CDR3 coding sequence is TGTGCCACCGCGGGGGGGCCGAGAAATGAGCAGTTCTTC.

The DNA for the CDR3 is TGTGCCATCAGTGAGTCGGGGCACCAAGAGACCCAGTACTTC. Translated, it gives CAISESGHQETQYF. The chain is built from TRBV10-3 and TRBJ2-5, with D possibly matching TRBD1 (5 bases). The CDR3 is 14 residues long. CDR1 ENHRY and CDR2 SYGVKD come from the germline V gene. V was trimmed by 0 bases and J by 0 bases, leaving 5 bases between them.

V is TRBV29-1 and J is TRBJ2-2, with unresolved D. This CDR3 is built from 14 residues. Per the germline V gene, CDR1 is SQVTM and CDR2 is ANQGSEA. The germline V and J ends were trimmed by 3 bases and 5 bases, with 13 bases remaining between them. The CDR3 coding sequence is TGCAGCGTTGAGGTGGTACCGGGTACCGGGGAGCTGTTTTTT. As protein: CSVEVVPGTGELFF.

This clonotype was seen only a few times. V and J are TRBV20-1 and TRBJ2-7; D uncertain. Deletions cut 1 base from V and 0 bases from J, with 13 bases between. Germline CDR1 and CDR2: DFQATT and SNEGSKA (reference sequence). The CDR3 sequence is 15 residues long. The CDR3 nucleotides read TGCAGTGCTAGAGTGGGTGGCAGACCCTCCTACGAGCAGTACTTC. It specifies CSARVGGRPSYEQYF.

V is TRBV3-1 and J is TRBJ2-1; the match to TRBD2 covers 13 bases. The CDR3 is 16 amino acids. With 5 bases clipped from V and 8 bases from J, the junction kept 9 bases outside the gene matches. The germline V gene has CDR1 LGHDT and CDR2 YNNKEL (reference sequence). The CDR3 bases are TGTGCCAGCAGCTTCCGGACTAGCGGGAGCAGGGATGAGCAGTTCTTC. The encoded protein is CASSFRTSGSRDEQFF.

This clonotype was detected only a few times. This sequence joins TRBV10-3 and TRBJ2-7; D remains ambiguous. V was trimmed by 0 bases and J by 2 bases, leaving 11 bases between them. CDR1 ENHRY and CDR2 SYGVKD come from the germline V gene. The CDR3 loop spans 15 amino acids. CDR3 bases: TGTGCCATCAGTGAGTCCCCCCGGAGCCCCTACGAGCAGTACTTC. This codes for CAISESPRSPYEQYF.

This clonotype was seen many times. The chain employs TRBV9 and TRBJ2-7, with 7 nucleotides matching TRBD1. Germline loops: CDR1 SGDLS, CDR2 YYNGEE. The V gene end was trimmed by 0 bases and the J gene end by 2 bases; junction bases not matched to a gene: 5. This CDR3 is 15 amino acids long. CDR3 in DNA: TGTGCCAGCAGCGTAGCGGGACAGCCCACCTACGAGCAGTACTTC. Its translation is CASSVAGQPTYEQYF.

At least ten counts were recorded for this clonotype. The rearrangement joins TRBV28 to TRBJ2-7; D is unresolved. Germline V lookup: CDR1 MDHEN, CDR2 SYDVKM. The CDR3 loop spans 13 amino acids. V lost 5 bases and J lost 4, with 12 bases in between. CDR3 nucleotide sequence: TGTGCCAGCAGTCCGTCCGCAGCTTACGAGCAGTACTTC. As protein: CASSPSAAYEQYF.

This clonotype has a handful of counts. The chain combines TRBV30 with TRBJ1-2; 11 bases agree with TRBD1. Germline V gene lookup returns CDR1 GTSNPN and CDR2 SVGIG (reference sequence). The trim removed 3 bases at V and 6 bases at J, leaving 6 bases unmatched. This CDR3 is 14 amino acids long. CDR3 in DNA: TGTGCCTGGAGCCACCGGACAGGGGGCGATGGCTACACCTTC. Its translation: CAWSHRTGGDGYTF.

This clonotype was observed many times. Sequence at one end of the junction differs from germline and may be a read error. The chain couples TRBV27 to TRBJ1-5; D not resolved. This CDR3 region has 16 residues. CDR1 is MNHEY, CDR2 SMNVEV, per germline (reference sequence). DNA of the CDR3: TGTGCCAGCAGTCTATCCATACGGGGTAGCAATCAGCCCCAGCATTTT. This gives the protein CASSLSIRGSNQPQHF.

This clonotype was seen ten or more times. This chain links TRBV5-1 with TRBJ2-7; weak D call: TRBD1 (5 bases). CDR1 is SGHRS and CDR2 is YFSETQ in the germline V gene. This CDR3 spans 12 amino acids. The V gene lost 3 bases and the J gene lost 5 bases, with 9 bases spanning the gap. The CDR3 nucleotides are TGCGCCAGCAGCTCGACACAGGACGAGCAGTACTTC. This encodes CASSSTQDEQYF.

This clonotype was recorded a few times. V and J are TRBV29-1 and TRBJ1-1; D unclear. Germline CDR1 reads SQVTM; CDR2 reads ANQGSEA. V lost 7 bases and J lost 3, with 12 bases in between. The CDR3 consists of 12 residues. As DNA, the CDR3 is TGCAGCGCCGGGAATGGGGACACTGAAGCTTTCTTT. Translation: CSAGNGDTEAFF.

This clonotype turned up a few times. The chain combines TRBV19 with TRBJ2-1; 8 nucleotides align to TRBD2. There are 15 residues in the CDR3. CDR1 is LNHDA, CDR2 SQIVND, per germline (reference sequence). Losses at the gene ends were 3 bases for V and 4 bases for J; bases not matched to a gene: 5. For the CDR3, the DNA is TGTGCCAGTAGTATCGACGGGGGGGAGTACAATGAGCAGTTCTTC. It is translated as CASSIDGGEYNEQFF.

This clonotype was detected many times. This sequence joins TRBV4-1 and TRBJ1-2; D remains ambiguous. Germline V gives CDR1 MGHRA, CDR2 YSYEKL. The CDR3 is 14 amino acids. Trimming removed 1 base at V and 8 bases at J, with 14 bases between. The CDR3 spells CASSQVGPPKGYTF. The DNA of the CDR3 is TGCGCCAGCAGCCAAGTTGGGCCCCCAAAGGGCTACACCTTC.